This entry describes one TCR beta chain. Profiling relied on immunoSEQ multiplex PCR, and the TCRdb table lists in-frame clones only, not all of them. The top ten clones hold around 0.3% of a sample with almost 50,000 clones, approximately 95% of them seen once. The data originate from a study of T cell changes during pregnancy in multiple sclerosis. The sequence derives from a female donor with multiple sclerosis, enrolled in a pregnancy study. Sample: CD4+ T cells from peripheral blood mononuclear cells, taken in the third trimester of pregnancy.

CDR3: CASSLGLAGYNEQFF. The CDR3 coding sequence is TGTGCCAGCAGCTTAGGGCTAGCGGGTTACAATGAGCAGTTCTTC. The genes are TRBV7-3 and TRBJ2-1; 8 bases fit TRBD2. V lost 2 bases, J lost 4 bases, and 4 bases stayed unmatched. This CDR3 region has 15 residues. Germline V gives CDR1 SGHTA, CDR2 FQGTGA.